Each of the 32 T cell receptor beta chains below was sequenced from the same sample in a study of T cells in Graves' hyperthyroidism and ophthalmopathy. The CDR3 regions of TCR beta were amplified from RNA transcripts. Using the HTBI primer set, a first-round RT-PCR was run on the TCR CDR3. TCRdb itself ran the multiplex PCR reads through MiXCR, one entry per CDR3 protein. The sample shows approximately 720,000 distinct CDR3 sequences, roughly a sixth of them seen only once. Input material: blood. Receptors were obtained from a woman in her fifties or sixties with Graves' hyperthyroidism that later progressed to Graves' ophthalmopathy.

This chain connects TRBV7-9 to TRBJ2-2; 9 nucleotides line up with TRBD2. CDR1 is SEHNR and CDR2 is FQNEAQ in the germline V gene (reference sequence). Unmatched junction bases numbered 6, after V lost 1 base and J lost 3 bases. CDR3 length: 17 residues. The CDR3 region is CASSLDAGGPDTGELFF. The CDR3 DNA is TGTGCCAGCAGCTTAGACGCGGGGGGGCCGGACACCGGGGAGCTGTTTTTT.

V usage is TRBV5-1 and J usage is TRBJ1-2; D is unclear. Germline V gene sequence: CDR1 SGHRS, CDR2 YFSETQ. Deletions cut 4 bases from V and 4 bases from J, with 17 bases between. The CDR3 runs 15 residues. The CDR3: CASSLAVQDVYGYTF. DNA of the CDR3: TGCGCCAGCAGCCTAGCCGTCCAGGATGTCTATGGCTACACCTTC. Full variable domain (missing parts from reference TRBV5-1 and TRBJ1-2): KAGVTQTPRYLIKTRGQQVTLSCSPISGHRSVSWYQQTPGQGLQFLFEYFSETQRNKGNFPGRFSGRQFSNSRSEMNVSTLELGDSALYLCASSLAVQDVYGYTFGSGTRLTVV.

The V call is TRBV9, the J call TRBJ2-5; TRBD2 might be the D (6 bases). Looked up from germline, CDR1 is SGDLS and CDR2 is YYNGEE. This CDR3 region has 16 residues. With 0 bases removed from V and 1 base from J, the gap between germline ends came to 13 bases. The CDR3 DNA follows: TGTGCCAGCAGCGTAGTCCCGCGGGGAACCCAAGAGACCCAGTACTTC. Amino acid sequence: CASSVVPRGTQETQYF.

Only a few counts were recorded for this clonotype. The chain is built from TRBV25-1 and TRBJ2-7; D possibly corresponds to TRBD1 (6 bases). Trimming stripped 10 bases from V and 1 base from J, with 8 bases between. CDR1 and CDR2 from the germline V gene are MGHDK and SYGVNS. The CDR3 contains 11 residues. The CDR3 coding sequence is TGTGCCACAGGGGAGTCCTACGAGCAGTACTTC. This sequence encodes CATGESYEQYF.

The chain couples TRBV25-1 to TRBJ2-2; the match to TRBD2 covers 12 bases. Trimming cost V 1 base and J 5 bases; bases outside gene matches: 17. Germline CDR1 is MGHDK and CDR2 is SYGVNS. This CDR3 has 21 amino acids. The CDR3 reads CASSESLGLASGRADTGELFF. The DNA for the CDR3 is TGTGCCAGCAGTGAATCTTTAGGTCTGGCTAGCGGGAGGGCCGATACCGGGGAGCTGTTTTTT.

Comment on this clonotype: This may come from a read error, since a much larger clone is one base off. This chain uses TRBV6-9 with TRBJ1-2; TRBD1 matches 9 bases. CDR3 size: 17 residues. The junction had 11 bases not matched to a gene; V was cut back by 3 bases and J by 3 bases. CDR1 is MNHGY and CDR2 is SVAAGI in the germline V gene. This chain's CDR3 is CASSYRSGGQGDYGYTF. In nucleotides, the CDR3 is TGTGCCAGCAGTTACAGGTCGGGGGGACAGGGTGACTATGGCTACACCTTC.

The V call is TRBV20-1, the J call TRBJ2-5, with 10 bases that match TRBD2. CDR3 size: 13 residues. The V and J ends lost 3 bases and 4 bases, in that order; junction bases with no gene match: 2. Germline loops: CDR1 DFQATT, CDR2 SNEGSKA (reference sequence). CDR3 DNA sequence: TGCAGTGCTAGGGCTAGCGGGAGAGAGACCCAGTACTTC. This codes for CSARASGRETQYF.

This clonotype was counted between two and nine times. The chain carries TRBV19 and TRBJ1-1, with 9 bases fitting TRBD1. V lost 10 bases, J lost 3 bases, and 12 bases stayed unmatched. Per the germline V gene, CDR1 is LNHDA and CDR2 is SQIVND (reference sequence). The CDR3 covers 15 residues. CDR3 sequence: CATSRGRTGDTEAFF. The CDR3 nucleotides read TGTGCCACCAGTAGGGGTCGGACAGGGGACACTGAAGCTTTCTTT.

Many counts were recorded for this clonotype. J is TRBJ2-2 and V is TRBV5-1; the match to TRBD1 covers 9 bases. The CDR3 length is 14 residues. Trimming took 6 bases from V and 3 from J; bases not matched to a gene: 3. CDR1 SGHRS and CDR2 YFSETQ come from the germline V gene. CDR3 sequence: CASKRQGDTGELFF. The CDR3 region has the DNA TGCGCCAGCAAGAGACAGGGGGACACCGGGGAGCTGTTTTTT.

In its sample, this clonotype was seen many times. V is TRBV2 and J is TRBJ2-5; maybe TRBD2 (5 bases). CDR1 and CDR2 from the germline V gene are SNHLY and FYNNEI. Between the trimmed V and J ends, which lost 1 base and 1 base, there was a span of 13 bases. CDR3 length: 16 residues. The CDR3 protein is CASSEVTGKRQETQYF. Written as DNA, the CDR3 is TGTGCCAGCAGTGAAGTGACGGGGAAACGCCAAGAGACCCAGTACTTC.

In its sample, this clonotype was seen a few times. The V gene is TRBV24-1, the J gene TRBJ2-5, with TRBD2 matching over 7 bases. The J segment lost 2 bases and the V segment lost 6 bases, leaving 8 bases of the junction unmatched. Germline lookup yields CDR1 KGHDR and CDR2 SFDVKD. CDR3 length: 15 amino acids. CDR3 protein: CATSSGTTVQETQYF. CDR3 DNA sequence: TGTGCCACCAGTTCCGGGACTACCGTACAAGAGACCCAGTACTTC.

This chain connects TRBV18 to TRBJ2-3; 8 bases map to TRBD2. The CDR3 loop spans 16 amino acids. V was pared by 2 bases and J by 2 bases, with 6 bases of the junction left unmatched. The germline CDR1 and CDR2 sequences are KGHSH and LQKENI. The CDR3, as DNA: TGTGCCAGCTCACCAGGAGTTAGCGGGGACACAGATACGCAGTATTTT. Its protein is CASSPGVSGDTDTQYF.

The chain joins TRBV7-9 to TRBJ2-2, with 8 bases fitting TRBD1. CDR3 length: 15 residues. CDR1 and CDR2 (germline): SEHNR, FQNEAQ (reference sequence). Losses at the gene ends were 5 bases for V and 4 bases for J; bases not matched to a gene: 6. In DNA, the CDR3 is TGTGCCAGCAGCCCCGACAGGGGTGCCACCGGGGAGCTGTTTTTT. It translates to CASSPDRGATGELFF.

There are a few counts of this clonotype. Just one base apart from a much larger clone, this may be a read error. The gene calls are TRBV20-1 and TRBJ2-3; D may be TRBD2 (7 bases). There are 15 residues in the CDR3. The germline gives CDR1 DFQATT, CDR2 SNEGSKA (reference sequence). V lost 0 bases, J lost 4 bases, and 14 bases lay in between. This CDR3 reads CSARDGGGAADTQYF. In nucleotides, the CDR3 is TGCAGTGCTAGAGATGGCGGGGGCGCAGCAGATACGCAGTATTTT.

This clonotype was found a few times. The rearrangement links TRBV2 to TRBJ1-4; the D is unclear. Germline assignment: CDR1 SNHLY and CDR2 FYNNEI. This CDR3 region has 18 residues. Trimming left V 2 bases short and J 0 bases short, with 16 bases between. CDR3 sequence reads: CASSEITVPFATNEKLFF. For the CDR3, the DNA is TGTGCCAGCAGTGAAATCACCGTTCCTTTCGCAACTAATGAAAAACTGTTTTTT.

This clonotype was counted only a few times. The chain uses TRBV7-2 and TRBJ1-4; D is undetermined. Germline V gene sequence: CDR1 SGHTA, CDR2 FQGNSA. V lost 7 bases, J lost 7 bases, and 16 bases lay in between. CDR3 size: 14 residues. CDR3 DNA sequence: TGTGCCAGCACCCCGATAGCAACCGGTGAAAAACTGTTTTTT. This encodes CASTPIATGEKLFF.

Of note for this clonotype: A read error may be the cause here, since a much bigger clone is one base away. The chain carries TRBV7-3 and TRBJ2-7; D gene ambiguous. The germline gives CDR1 SGHTA, CDR2 FQGTGA. The CDR3 extends over 13 amino acids. CDR3 in amino acids: CGSSLGHLYEQYF. DNA of the CDR3: TGTGGCAGCAGCTTAGGGCACCTCTACGAGCAGTACTTC.

J is TRBJ1-2 and V is TRBV7-2; no reliable D call. CDR1 and CDR2 (germline): SGHTA, FQGNSA. The CDR3 is 13 amino acids. The V and J ends lost 4 bases and 2 bases respectively, with 8 bases between them. CDR3: CASSYGGNYGYTF. For the CDR3, the DNA is TGTGCCAGCAGCTATGGAGGGAACTATGGCTACACCTTC.

V and J are TRBV5-4 and TRBJ1-2, with D unresolved. Germline loops: CDR1 SGHNT, CDR2 YYREEE (reference sequence). The length of the CDR3 is 13 residues. Trimming shortened V by 0 bases and J by 6 bases, and 9 bases separated the two germline ends. The CDR3 coding sequence is TGTGCCAGCAGCTTGGTGGAAGGAAATGGCTACACCTTC. Amino acid sequence: CASSLVEGNGYTF.

The chain carries TRBV7-2 and TRBJ1-6; D is unresolved. This CDR3 spans 12 amino acids. CDR1 and CDR2 (germline): SGHTA, FQGNSA. Trimming stripped 3 bases from V and 9 bases from J, with 6 bases between. As DNA, the CDR3 is TGTGCCAGCAGCTTTATCGGTTCACCCCTCCACTTT. Protein sequence: CASSFIGSPLHF.

The chain uses TRBV12-3 or TRBV12-4 and TRBJ2-5; D gene ambiguous. CDR3 length: 13 residues. V dropped 6 bases and J dropped 5 bases, with 13 bases sitting between them. CDR3 DNA sequence: TGTGCCAGCAGCAAAGACACCGCCGAGACCCAGTACTTC. Its protein is CASSKDTAETQYF.

This clonotype was observed many times. This chain links TRBV5-1 with TRBJ1-2; 7 bases fit TRBD1. V was clipped by 5 bases and J by 3 bases; unmatched bases: 10. The CDR3 length is 15 residues. The germline gives CDR1 SGHRS, CDR2 YFSETQ. CDR3 sequence: CASRSGTDADYGYTF. The CDR3 DNA is TGCGCCAGCAGATCCGGGACAGATGCGGACTATGGCTACACCTTC.

This clonotype has at least ten counts. V gene TRBV10-2 combines with J gene TRBJ2-2, with 11 positions matching TRBD1. This CDR3 spans 15 amino acids. CDR1 WSHSY and CDR2 SAAADI come from the germline V gene. V was pared by 4 bases and J by 3 bases, with 1 base of the junction left unmatched. CDR3 in amino acids: CASSGDRGYTGELFF. CDR3 coding DNA: TGCGCCAGCAGTGGGGACAGGGGGTACACCGGGGAGCTGTTTTTT.

This clonotype was detected many times. V and J are TRBV7-2 and TRBJ2-1; D remains ambiguous. The CDR3 loop spans 13 amino acids. The V end was cut by 3 bases, the J end by 5 bases, with 8 bases between. Germline values: CDR1 SGHTA, CDR2 FQGNSA. CDR3 residues: CASSFEVHNEQFF. The CDR3, as DNA: TGTGCCAGCAGCTTCGAGGTCCACAATGAGCAGTTCTTC.

This clonotype appeared a few times. V gene TRBV19 combines with J gene TRBJ2-6, with a weak D call TRBD1 (5 bases). The germline V and J ends were trimmed by 8 bases and 0 bases, with 17 bases remaining between them. The CDR3 has 17 amino acids. Germline assignment: CDR1 LNHDA and CDR2 SQIVND (reference sequence). The CDR3 bases are TGTGCCAGTGGGGTAGGGGCCCTGTACTCTGGGGCCAACGTCCTGACTTTC. This sequence encodes CASGVGALYSGANVLTF.

To note about this clonotype: This may be a read error: a much more frequent sequence differs by one nucleotide. The chain couples TRBV29-1 to TRBJ2-7, with 10 bases matching TRBD1. The V gene's germline CDR1 is SQVTM and CDR2 ANQGSEA. The CDR3 consists of 13 residues. The CDR3 sequence: CGVGTGDLYEQYF. The CDR3 DNA reads as TGCGGCGTTGGGACAGGGGACCTCTACGAGCAGTACTTC.

This clonotype was counted at least ten times. The chain employs TRBV2 and TRBJ1-2, with D perhaps matching TRBD1 (5 bases). This CDR3 has 15 amino acids. Per germline, CDR1 SNHLY and CDR2 FYNNEI. V was cut by 3 bases and J by 4 bases, with 15 bases left in between. The CDR3 coding sequence is TGTGCCAGCAGTGAGCCGGGGGAAAGAGCCTATGGCTACACCTTC. The encoded protein is CASSEPGERAYGYTF.

On this clonotype itself: One base away lies a much larger clone, so this may be a sequencing read error. This chain joins TRBV11-1 and TRBJ1-1; D possibly corresponds to TRBD1 (5 bases). Germline V gene lookup returns CDR1 SGHAT and CDR2 FQDESV (reference sequence). The CDR3 runs to 14 residues. CDR3: CARSLAGVRTEAFF. CDR3 bases: TGTGCCAGGAGCTTGGCGGGGGTGCGCACTGAAGCTTTCTTT.

In its sample, this clonotype was seen a few times. This chain links TRBV20-1 with TRBJ1-1; D unclear. Trimming shortened V by 3 bases and J by 4 bases, and 15 bases separated the two germline ends. Germline loops: CDR1 DFQATT, CDR2 SNEGSKA (reference sequence). The CDR3 extends over 14 amino acids. CDR3 sequence reads: CSARDYTGSTEAFF. The CDR3, as DNA: TGCAGTGCTAGGGATTACACTGGGAGCACTGAAGCTTTCTTT.

This clonotype has a handful of counts. The J gene is TRBJ1-5, the V gene TRBV20-1, with D possibly matching TRBD1 (5 bases). The germline V gene has CDR1 DFQATT and CDR2 SNEGSKA (reference sequence). The CDR3 has 14 residues. V dropped 7 bases and J dropped 4 bases, with 17 bases sitting between them. The CDR3 spells CSVPVGTANQPQHF. The DNA of the CDR3 is TGCAGTGTCCCCGTGGGGACTGCAAATCAGCCCCAGCATTTT.

This sequence joins TRBV15 and TRBJ2-7, with D unresolved. The CDR3 is made up of 13 amino acids. The germline V gene has CDR1 LNHNV and CDR2 YYDKDF (reference sequence). Trimming took 0 bases from V and 2 from J, leaving 5 bases between them. The DNA for the CDR3 is TGTGCCACCAGCAGAGATCGGACCTACGAGCAGTACTTC. Protein product: CATSRDRTYEQYF.

This clonotype was counted many times. The chain links TRBV11-3 to TRBJ2-2; 7 bases match TRBD1. This CDR3 is built from 16 residues. CDR1 is SGHNT and CDR2 is YENEEA in the germline V gene. The J segment lost 0 bases and the V segment lost 4 bases, leaving 5 bases of the junction unmatched. Here the CDR3 DNA reads TGTGCCAGCAGCTCGCCCGGGACAGCGAACACCGGGGAGCTGTTTTTT. Encoded protein: CASSSPGTANTGELFF.